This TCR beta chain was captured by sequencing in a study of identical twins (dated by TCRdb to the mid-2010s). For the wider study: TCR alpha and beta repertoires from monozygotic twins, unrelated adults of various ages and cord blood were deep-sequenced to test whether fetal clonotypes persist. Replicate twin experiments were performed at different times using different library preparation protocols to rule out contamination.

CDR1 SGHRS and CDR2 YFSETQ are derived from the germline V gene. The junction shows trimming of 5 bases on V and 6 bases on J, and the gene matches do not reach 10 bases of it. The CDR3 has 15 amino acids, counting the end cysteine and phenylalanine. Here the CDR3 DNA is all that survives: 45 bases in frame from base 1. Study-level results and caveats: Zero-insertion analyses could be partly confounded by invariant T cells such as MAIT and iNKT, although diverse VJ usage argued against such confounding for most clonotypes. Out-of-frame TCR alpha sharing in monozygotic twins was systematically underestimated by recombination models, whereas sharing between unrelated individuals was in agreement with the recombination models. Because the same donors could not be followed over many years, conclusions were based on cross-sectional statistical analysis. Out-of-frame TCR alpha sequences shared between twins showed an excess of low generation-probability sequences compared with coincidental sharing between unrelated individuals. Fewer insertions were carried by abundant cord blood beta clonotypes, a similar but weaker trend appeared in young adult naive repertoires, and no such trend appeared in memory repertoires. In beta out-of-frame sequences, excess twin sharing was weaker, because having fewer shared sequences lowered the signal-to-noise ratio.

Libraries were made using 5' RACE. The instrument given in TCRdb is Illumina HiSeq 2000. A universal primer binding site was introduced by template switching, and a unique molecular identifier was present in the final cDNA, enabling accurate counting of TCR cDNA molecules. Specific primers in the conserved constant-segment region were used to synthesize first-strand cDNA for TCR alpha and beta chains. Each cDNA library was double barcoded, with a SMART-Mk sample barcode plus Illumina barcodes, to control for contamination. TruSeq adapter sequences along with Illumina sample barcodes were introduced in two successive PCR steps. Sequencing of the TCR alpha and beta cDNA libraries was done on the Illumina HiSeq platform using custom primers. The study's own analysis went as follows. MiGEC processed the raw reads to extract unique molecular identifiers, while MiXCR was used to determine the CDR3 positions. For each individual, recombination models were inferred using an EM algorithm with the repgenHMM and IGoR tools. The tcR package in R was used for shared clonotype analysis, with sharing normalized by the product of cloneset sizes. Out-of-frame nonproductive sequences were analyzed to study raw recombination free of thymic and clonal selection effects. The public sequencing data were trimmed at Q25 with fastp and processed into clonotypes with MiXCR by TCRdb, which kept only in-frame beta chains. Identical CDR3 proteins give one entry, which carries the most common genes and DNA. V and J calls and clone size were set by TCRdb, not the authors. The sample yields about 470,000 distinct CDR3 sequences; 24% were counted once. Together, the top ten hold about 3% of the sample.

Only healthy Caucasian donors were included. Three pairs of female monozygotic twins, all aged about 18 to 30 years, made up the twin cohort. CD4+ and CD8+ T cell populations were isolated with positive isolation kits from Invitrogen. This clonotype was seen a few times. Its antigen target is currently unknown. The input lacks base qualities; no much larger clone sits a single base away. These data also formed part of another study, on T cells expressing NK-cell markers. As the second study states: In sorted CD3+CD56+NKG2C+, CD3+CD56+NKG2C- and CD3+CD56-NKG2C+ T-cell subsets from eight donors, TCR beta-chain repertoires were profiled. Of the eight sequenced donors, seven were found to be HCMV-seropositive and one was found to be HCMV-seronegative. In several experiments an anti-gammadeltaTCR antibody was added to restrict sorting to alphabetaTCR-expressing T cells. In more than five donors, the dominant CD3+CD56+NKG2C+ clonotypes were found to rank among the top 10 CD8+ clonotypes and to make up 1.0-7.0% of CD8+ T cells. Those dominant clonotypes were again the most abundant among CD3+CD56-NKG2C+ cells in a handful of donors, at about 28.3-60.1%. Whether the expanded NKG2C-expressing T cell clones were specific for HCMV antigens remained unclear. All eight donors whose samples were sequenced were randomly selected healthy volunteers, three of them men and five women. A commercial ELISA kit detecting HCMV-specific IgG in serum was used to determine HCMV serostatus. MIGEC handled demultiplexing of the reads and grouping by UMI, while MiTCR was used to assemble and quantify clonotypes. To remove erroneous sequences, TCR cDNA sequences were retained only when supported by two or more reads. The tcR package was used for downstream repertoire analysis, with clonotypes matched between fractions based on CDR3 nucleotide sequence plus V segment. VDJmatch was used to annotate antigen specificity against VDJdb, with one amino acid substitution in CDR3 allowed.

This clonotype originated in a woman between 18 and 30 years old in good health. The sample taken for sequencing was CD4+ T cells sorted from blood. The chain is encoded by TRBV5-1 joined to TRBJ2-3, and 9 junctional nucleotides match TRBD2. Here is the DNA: TGCGCCAGCAGGCCCCCGGGACTAGCAGGGGATACGCAGTATTTT. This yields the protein CASRPPGLAGDTQYF.